Listed below are T cell receptor beta chains from one sample, sequenced in a study of blood T cell repertoires in COVID-19. Data came from immunoSEQ multiplex PCR; TCRdb stores just in-frame clones and leaves some out. Among about 270,000 clones listed, around four fifths were seen once. The sequenced sample consisted of peripheral blood. The receptor source for this set is a man at least 80 years old with acute or convalescent COVID-19. Each CDR3 is given with its conserved first and last residue. Each record gives: J gene, clone size, V gene, D gene, CDR3 protein, CDR3 DNA. D genes are given only for firm matches. Rows give clone size only sometimes, using once, few, many, or a class for an expanded clone.

TRBJ1-5 once TRBV6-1 TRBD1 CASSEAPFGQARYSNQPQHF TGTGCCAGCAGTGAAGCGCCTTTCGGACAGGCTAGATATAGCAATCAGCCCCAGCATTTT
TRBJ2-2 . TRBV19 TRBD1 CASRTGVETGELFF TGTGCCAGTCGGACAGGGGTTGAGACCGGGGAGCTGTTTTTT
TRBJ1-5 . TRBV21-1 . CASNLFYSTNQPQHF TGTGCCAGCAACCTTTTCTACAGTACAAATCAGCCCCAGCATTTT
TRBJ2-7 few TRBV5-1 TRBD1 CASSIDRGWYEQYF TGCGCCAGCAGCATTGACAGGGGGTGGTACGAGCAGTACTTC
TRBJ1-2 . TRBV5-4 . CASSLGGRDGYTF TGTGCCAGCAGCTTGGGAGGGCGGGATGGCTACACCTTC
TRBJ1-2 . TRBV14 . CASSQGGSTGGYTF TGTGCCAGCAGCCAAGGGGGAAGCACGGGGGGCTACACCTTC
TRBJ1-1 . TRBV5-1 . CASSLPTPRNTEAFF TGCGCCAGCAGCCTCCCCACCCCGAGGAACACTGAAGCTTTCTTT
TRBJ2-7 . TRBV12-3/TRBV12-4 . CASSPGVYEQYF TGTGCCAGCAGCCCGGGAGTCTACGAGCAGTACTTC
TRBJ2-7 . TRBV28 . CASIPQGLTSYEQYF TGTGCCAGTATACCCCAGGGACTCACTTCCTACGAGCAGTACTTC
TRBJ2-1 . TRBV29-1 . CSVTRDYNEQFF TGCAGCGTTACTCGGGACTACAATGAGCAGTTCTTC
TRBJ2-2 . TRBV5-1 . CASSLAEIPNTGELFF TGCGCCAGCAGCTTGGCTGAGATTCCGAACACCGGGGAGCTGTTTTTT
TRBJ1-5 . TRBV19 . CASRGLREQPQHF TGTGCCAGTAGGGGGTTACGGGAACAGCCCCAGCATTTT
TRBJ2-3 . TRBV5-6 TRBD2 CASSFRTSGDSDTQYF TGTGCCAGCAGCTTTCGGACTAGCGGGGACTCAGATACGCAGTATTTT
TRBJ1-2 . TRBV5-1 TRBD1 CASSLDRGDDGYTF TGCGCCAGCAGCTTGGACAGGGGGGATGATGGCTACACCTTC
TRBJ2-3 . TRBV2 TRBD1 CASRLQGANTDTQYF TGTGCCAGCAGACTTCAGGGGGCGAACACAGATACGCAGTATTTT
TRBJ2-5 . TRBV3-1/TRBV3-2 TRBD2 CASRPAGVLETQYF TGTGCCAGCAGGCCAGCGGGGGTGTTAGAGACCCAGTACTTC
TRBJ2-2 once TRBV7-2 TRBD1 CASSQTGARNTGELFF TGTGCCAGCAGCCAGACAGGGGCGAGGAACACCGGGGAGCTGTTTTTT
TRBJ1-2 . TRBV18 . CASSSEPQMRYTF TGTGCCAGCTCATCCGAACCGCAGATGCGCTACACCTTC
TRBJ1-5 . TRBV28 TRBD1 CASSRHQGGGQPQHF TGTGCCAGCAGTCGTCACCAGGGGGGTGGTCAGCCCCAGCATTTT
TRBJ2-3 . TRBV5-5 TRBD1 CASSKTGVLSDTQYF TGTGCCAGCAGCAAGACAGGGGTTCTATCAGATACGCAGTATTTT
TRBJ1-6 . TRBV28 TRBD1 CASSSRDRVGSPLHF TGTGCCAGCAGTTCCCGGGACAGGGTTGGTTCACCCCTCCACTTT
TRBJ1-6 . TRBV30 . CAWSVESSYNSPLHF TGTGCCTGGAGTGTAGAGAGCTCCTATAATTCACCCCTCCACTTT
TRBJ1-1 . TRBV5-1 . CASSLEVIANTEAFF TGCGCCAGCAGCTTGGAAGTCATAGCGAACACTGAAGCTTTCTTT
TRBJ2-6 . TRBV5-8 . CASSTSGRGRVGANVLTF TGTGCCAGCAGCACCTCGGGCAGGGGTAGGGTTGGGGCCAACGTCCTGACTTTC
TRBJ1-6 . TRBV6-4 . CASKAGPNSPLHF TGTGCCAGCAAAGCAGGGCCGAATTCACCCCTCCACTTT
TRBJ2-1 . TRBV28 TRBD2 CASRPGSSGSGEQFF TGTGCCAGCCGTCCAGGGAGTAGCGGGAGCGGTGAGCAGTTCTTC
TRBJ1-6 . TRBV5-1 . CASSVRETYNSPLHF TGCGCCAGCAGCGTCCGGGAAACCTATAATTCACCCCTCCACTTT
TRBJ2-4 . TRBV5-1 TRBD1 CASSLTGQGIGIQYF TGCGCCAGCAGCCTAACGGGACAGGGGATCGGCATTCAGTACTTC
TRBJ2-2 . TRBV7-2 . CASSQGMGELFF TGTGCCAGCAGTCAGGGTATGGGGGAGCTGTTTTTT
TRBJ1-4 . TRBV28 TRBD1 CASSSPLPGQGREKLFF TGTGCCAGCAGTTCCCCCCTACCGGGACAGGGACGAGAAAAACTGTTTTTT
TRBJ1-2 . TRBV5-1 . CASSLDGRGFYGYTF TGCGCCAGCAGCTTGGATGGCAGGGGATTCTATGGCTACACCTTC
TRBJ1-4 once TRBV19 . CASSPGGGMNEKLFF TGTGCCAGTAGCCCGGGGGGAGGAATGAATGAAAAACTGTTTTTT
TRBJ2-3 . TRBV19 TRBD1 CASGDRETDTQYF TGTGCCAGTGGGGACAGGGAAACAGATACGCAGTATTTT
TRBJ1-1 . TRBV10-3 TRBD1 CAISGSGQGDTEAFF TGTGCCATCTCGGGATCCGGACAGGGCGACACTGAAGCTTTCTTT
TRBJ1-1 . TRBV10-3 . CAISEGGRSWTEAFF TGTGCCATCAGTGAGGGGGGCCGTTCGTGGACTGAAGCTTTCTTT
TRBJ1-6 few TRBV28 TRBD1 CASSSGQGNNSPLHF TGTGCCAGCAGTTCCGGACAGGGGAATAATTCACCCCTCCACTTT
TRBJ1-6 . TRBV5-4 TRBD1 CASRGTGATNSPLHF TGTGCCAGCCGAGGGACAGGGGCGACTAATTCACCCCTCCACTTT
TRBJ2-1 . TRBV25-1 . CASSEGAVKYNEQFF TGTGCCAGCAGTGAAGGGGCCGTGAAGTACAATGAGCAGTTCTTC
TRBJ2-1 . TRBV3-1/TRBV3-2 TRBD2 CASSQAGTSGLNEQFF TGTGCCAGCAGCCAAGCGGGGACTAGCGGGCTGAATGAGCAGTTCTTC
TRBJ2-7 . TRBV5-4 TRBD2 CASSPPTSGTYEQYF TGTGCCAGCAGCCCCCCGACTAGCGGAACCTACGAGCAGTACTTC
TRBJ2-3 once TRBV5-1 . CASSLLGLPTDTQYF TGCGCCAGCAGCTTGCTAGGACTACCCACAGATACGCAGTATTTT
TRBJ1-5 . TRBV2 . CASSITGLQPQHF TGTGCCAGCAGTATAACGGGACTTCAGCCCCAGCATTTT
TRBJ2-7 few TRBV3-1/TRBV3-2 . CASSQAVRSSEQYF TGTGCCAGCAGCCAAGCGGTCCGCTCCTCCGAGCAGTACTTC
TRBJ2-1 . TRBV4-1 . CASSQAGVDVEQFF TGCGCCAGCAGCCAAGCGGGAGTGGATGTTGAGCAGTTCTTC
TRBJ1-1 . TRBV5-1 . CASSMDSFSEAFF TGCGCCAGCAGCATGGACAGTTTTAGTGAAGCTTTCTTT
TRBJ1-2 few TRBV3-1/TRBV3-2 . CASSQVDAGSGGYTF TGTGCCAGCAGCCAAGTCGATGCGGGTTCCGGTGGCTACACCTTC
TRBJ2-7 . TRBV7-8 TRBD2 CASSLMLAGGPVGYEQYF TGTGCCAGCAGCTTAATGCTAGCGGGAGGGCCGGTTGGCTACGAGCAGTACTTC
TRBJ1-1 . TRBV5-1 TRBD1 CASSMDRVGTEAFF TGCGCCAGCAGCATGGACAGGGTTGGCACTGAAGCTTTCTTT
TRBJ2-3 once TRBV5-4 TRBD2 CASSLETSGGVRGQYF TGTGCCAGCAGCTTGGAGACTAGCGGGGGGGTCAGGGGGCAGTATTTT
TRBJ2-7 few TRBV5-1 TRBD1 CASSLAGTGFYEQYF TGCGCCAGCAGCTTGGCGGGGACAGGGTTCTACGAGCAGTACTTC
TRBJ2-1 . TRBV5-6 TRBD2 CASVAGTGSSYNEQFF TGTGCCAGTGTAGCGGGGACTGGAAGCTCCTACAATGAGCAGTTCTTC
TRBJ2-7 . TRBV7-9 TRBD1 CASSLVAGGEQYF TGTGCCAGCAGCTTAGTCGCAGGGGGCGAGCAGTACTTC
TRBJ2-5 . TRBV29-1 . CSAEGRRLQETQYF TGCAGCGCCGAAGGTCGCAGACTACAAGAGACCCAGTACTTC
TRBJ2-5 . TRBV28 TRBD2 CASSFLGSRESPQETQYF TGTGCCAGCAGTTTTCTCGGTTCGCGGGAGAGCCCTCAAGAGACCCAGTACTTC